This TCR beta chain was sequenced for a study of shared clonotypes between healthy human individuals. This CDR3 spans 15 amino acids. The trim removed 0 bases at V and 8 bases at J, leaving 6 bases unmatched. The germline CDR1 and CDR2 sequences are SGHRS and YFSETQ. Method: immunoSEQ multiplex PCR; TCRdb's copy keeps in-frame clones and lacks some. The sample holds 600,000 to 800,000 clones; approximately 77% are singletons and the top ten take approximately 1.7%. This receptor was identified in a woman younger than 45 in good health. Specimen: memory CD4+ T cells sorted from blood. This sample's subset: CD45RA-negative fraction. V gene TRBV5-1 combines with J gene TRBJ2-1; 9 bases are a match to TRBD2. The CDR3 sequence: CASSLAAGGSDEQFF. In DNA, the CDR3 is TGCGCCAGCAGCTTGGCCGCGGGAGGGTCGGATGAGCAGTTCTTC.